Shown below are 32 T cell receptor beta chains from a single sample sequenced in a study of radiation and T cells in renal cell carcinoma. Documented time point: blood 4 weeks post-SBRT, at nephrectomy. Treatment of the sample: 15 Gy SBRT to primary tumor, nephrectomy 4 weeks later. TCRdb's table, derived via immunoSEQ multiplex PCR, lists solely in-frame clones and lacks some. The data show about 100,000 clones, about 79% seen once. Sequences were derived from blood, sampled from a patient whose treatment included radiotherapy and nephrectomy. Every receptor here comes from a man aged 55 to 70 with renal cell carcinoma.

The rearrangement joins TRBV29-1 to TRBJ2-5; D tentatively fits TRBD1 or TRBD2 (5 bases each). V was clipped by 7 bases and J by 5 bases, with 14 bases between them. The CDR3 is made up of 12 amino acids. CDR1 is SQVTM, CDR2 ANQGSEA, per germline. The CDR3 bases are TGCAGCGCTGCCGGGACCCGGGAGACCCAGTACTTC. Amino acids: CSAAGTRETQYF. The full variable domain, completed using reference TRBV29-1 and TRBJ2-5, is SAVISQKPSRDICQRGTSLTIQCQVDSQVTMMFWYRQQPGQSLTLIATANQGSEATYESGFVIDKFPISRPNLTFSTLTVSNMSPEDSSIYLCSAAGTRETQYFGPGTRLLVL.

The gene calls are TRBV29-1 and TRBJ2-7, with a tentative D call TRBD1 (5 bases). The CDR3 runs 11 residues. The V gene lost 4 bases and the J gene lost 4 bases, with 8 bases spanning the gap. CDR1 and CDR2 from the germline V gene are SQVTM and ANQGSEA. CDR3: CSVGRDYEQYF. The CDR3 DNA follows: TGCAGCGTTGGCAGGGATTACGAGCAGTACTTC.

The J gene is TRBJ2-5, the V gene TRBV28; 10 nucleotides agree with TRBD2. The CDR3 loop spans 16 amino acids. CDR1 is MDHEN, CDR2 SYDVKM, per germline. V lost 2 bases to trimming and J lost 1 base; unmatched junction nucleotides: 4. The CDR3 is CASSLMGLAFQETQYF. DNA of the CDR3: TGTGCCAGCAGTTTAATGGGACTAGCGTTCCAAGAGACCCAGTACTTC.

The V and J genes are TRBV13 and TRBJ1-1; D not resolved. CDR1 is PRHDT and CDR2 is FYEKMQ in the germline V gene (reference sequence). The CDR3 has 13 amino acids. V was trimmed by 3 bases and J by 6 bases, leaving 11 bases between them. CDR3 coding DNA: TGTGCCAGCAGCTTTCAGGATTTGCCTGAAGCTTTCTTT. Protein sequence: CASSFQDLPEAFF.

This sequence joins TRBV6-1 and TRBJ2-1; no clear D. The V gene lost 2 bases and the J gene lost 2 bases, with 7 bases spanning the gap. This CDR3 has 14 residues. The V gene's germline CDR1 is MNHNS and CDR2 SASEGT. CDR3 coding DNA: TGTGCCAGCAGTGAAAGTGGGGCCTACAATGAGCAGTTCTTC. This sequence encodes CASSESGAYNEQFF.

Here the CDR3 reads CASSIGPTGTQPQHF. CDR3 DNA sequence: TGTGCCAGTAGTATAGGCCCGACAGGTACGCAGCCCCAGCATTTT. V gene TRBV19 combines with J gene TRBJ1-5; a possible D gene is TRBD1 (6 bases). CDR3 length equals 15 residues. Trimming removed 1 base at V and 7 bases at J, with 14 bases between. Germline V gene sequence: CDR1 LNHDA, CDR2 SQIVND (reference sequence).

DNA of the CDR3: TGTGCCAGCTCACCAACCCGGGACGTCGCAACTAATGAAAAACTGTTTTTT. Its protein product is CASSPTRDVATNEKLFF. The gene calls are TRBV18 and TRBJ1-4; TRBD1 is a possible D gene (5 bases). The V end lost 2 bases, the J end lost 0 bases, and 13 bases lay between the germline ends. This CDR3 has 17 residues. Germline V gene sequence: CDR1 KGHSH, CDR2 LQKENI.

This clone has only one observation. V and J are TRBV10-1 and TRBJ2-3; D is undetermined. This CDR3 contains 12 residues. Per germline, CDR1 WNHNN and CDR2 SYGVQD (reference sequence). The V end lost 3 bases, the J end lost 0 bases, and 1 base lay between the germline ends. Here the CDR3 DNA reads TGCGCCAGCAGTGATAGCACAGATACGCAGTATTTT. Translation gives CASSDSTDTQYF.

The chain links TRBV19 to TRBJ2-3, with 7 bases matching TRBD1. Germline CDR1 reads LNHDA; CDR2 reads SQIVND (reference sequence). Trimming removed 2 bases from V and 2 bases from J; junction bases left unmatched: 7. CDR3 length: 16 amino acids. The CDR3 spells CASSIMTGTFTDTQYF. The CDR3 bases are TGTGCCAGTAGTATAATGACAGGGACGTTCACAGATACGCAGTATTTT.

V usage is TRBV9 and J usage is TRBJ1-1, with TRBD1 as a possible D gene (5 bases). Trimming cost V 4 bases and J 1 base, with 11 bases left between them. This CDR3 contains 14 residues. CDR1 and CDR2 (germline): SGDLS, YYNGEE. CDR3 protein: CASSIQGTNTEAFF. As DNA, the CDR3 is TGTGCCAGCAGCATCCAGGGAACGAACACTGAAGCTTTCTTT.

The CDR3 sequence is CASSLRQTFSGANVLTF. As DNA, the CDR3 is TGTGCCAGCTCACTCCGCCAGACATTTTCTGGGGCCAACGTCCTGACTTTC. This chain uses TRBV18 with TRBJ2-6; D is undetermined. Deletions cut 4 bases from V and 1 base from J, with 14 bases between. The CDR3 contains 17 residues. Looked up from germline, CDR1 is KGHSH and CDR2 is LQKENI.

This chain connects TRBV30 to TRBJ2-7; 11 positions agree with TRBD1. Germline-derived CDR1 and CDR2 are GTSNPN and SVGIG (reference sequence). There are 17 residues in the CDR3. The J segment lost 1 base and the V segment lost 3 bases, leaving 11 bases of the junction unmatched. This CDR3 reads CAWRFTTGTGGSYEQYF. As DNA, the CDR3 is TGTGCCTGGAGATTTACTACCGGGACAGGGGGATCCTACGAGCAGTACTTC.

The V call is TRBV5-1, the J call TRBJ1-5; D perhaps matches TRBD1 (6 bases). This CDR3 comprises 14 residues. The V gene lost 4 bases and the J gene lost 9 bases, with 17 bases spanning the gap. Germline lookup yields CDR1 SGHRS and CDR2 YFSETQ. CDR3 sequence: CASSEDSQRGPQHF. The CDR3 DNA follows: TGCGCCAGCAGCGAGGACAGCCAGCGAGGGCCCCAGCATTTT.

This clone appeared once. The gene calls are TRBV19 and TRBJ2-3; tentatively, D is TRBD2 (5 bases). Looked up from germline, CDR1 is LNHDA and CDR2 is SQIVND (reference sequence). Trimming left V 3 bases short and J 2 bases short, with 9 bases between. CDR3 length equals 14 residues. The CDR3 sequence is CASSIAGNTDTQYF. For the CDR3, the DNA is TGTGCCAGTAGTATCGCCGGGAACACAGATACGCAGTATTTT.

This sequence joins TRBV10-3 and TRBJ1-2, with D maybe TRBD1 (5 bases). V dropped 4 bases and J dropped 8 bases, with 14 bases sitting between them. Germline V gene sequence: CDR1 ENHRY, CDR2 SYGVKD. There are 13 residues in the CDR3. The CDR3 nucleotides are TGTGCCATCAGTGGGAACCAGGGTTACGGCTACACCTTC. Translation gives CAISGNQGYGYTF.

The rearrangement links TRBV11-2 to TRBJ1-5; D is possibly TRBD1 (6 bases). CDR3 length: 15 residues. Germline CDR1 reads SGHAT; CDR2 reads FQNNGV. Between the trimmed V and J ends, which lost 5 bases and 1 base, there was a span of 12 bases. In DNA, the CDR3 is TGTGCCAGCAGCCTGGGGCAGGGGAGCAATCAGCCCCAGCATTTT. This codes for CASSLGQGSNQPQHF.

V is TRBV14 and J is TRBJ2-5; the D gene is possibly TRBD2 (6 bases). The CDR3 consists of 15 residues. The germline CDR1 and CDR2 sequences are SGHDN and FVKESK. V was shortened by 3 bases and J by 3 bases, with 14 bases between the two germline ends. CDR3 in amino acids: CASSQWRGREETQYF. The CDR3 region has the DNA TGTGCCAGCAGCCAGTGGAGGGGCAGGGAAGAGACCCAGTACTTC.

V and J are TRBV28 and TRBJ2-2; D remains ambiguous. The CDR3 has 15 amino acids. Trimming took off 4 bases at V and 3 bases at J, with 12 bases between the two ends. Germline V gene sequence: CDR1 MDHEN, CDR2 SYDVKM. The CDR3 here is CASSSVVAHTGELFF. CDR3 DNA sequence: TGTGCCAGCAGTTCCGTAGTCGCACACACCGGGGAGCTGTTTTTT.

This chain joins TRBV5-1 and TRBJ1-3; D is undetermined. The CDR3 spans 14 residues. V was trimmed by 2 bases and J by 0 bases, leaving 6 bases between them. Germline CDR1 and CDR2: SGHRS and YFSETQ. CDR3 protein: CASSLWDSGNTIYF. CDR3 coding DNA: TGCGCCAGCAGCTTATGGGACTCTGGAAACACCATATATTTT.

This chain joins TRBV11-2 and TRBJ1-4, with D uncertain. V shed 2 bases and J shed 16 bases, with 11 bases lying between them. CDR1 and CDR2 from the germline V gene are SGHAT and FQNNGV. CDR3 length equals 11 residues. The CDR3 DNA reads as TGTGCCAGCAGCTTAAGGTCAGGTACGTTTTTT. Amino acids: CASSLRSGTFF.

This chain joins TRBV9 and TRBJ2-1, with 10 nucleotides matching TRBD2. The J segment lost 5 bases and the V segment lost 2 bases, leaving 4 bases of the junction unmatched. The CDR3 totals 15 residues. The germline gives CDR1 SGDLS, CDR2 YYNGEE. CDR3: CASSVSSGRHNEQFF. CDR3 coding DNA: TGTGCCAGCAGCGTCTCTAGCGGGAGACACAATGAGCAGTTCTTC.

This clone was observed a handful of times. The CDR3 spells CASSQPLLAGVYNEQFF. The CDR3 DNA reads TGTGCCAGCAGCCAACCTCTCCTAGCGGGAGTCTACAATGAGCAGTTCTTC. The chain uses TRBV7-9 and TRBJ2-1; 10 nucleotides line up with TRBD2. The CDR3 has 17 residues. J gave up 3 bases and V 5 bases, and 10 bases lay outside the gene matches. Looked up from germline, CDR1 is SEHNR and CDR2 is FQNEAQ (reference sequence).

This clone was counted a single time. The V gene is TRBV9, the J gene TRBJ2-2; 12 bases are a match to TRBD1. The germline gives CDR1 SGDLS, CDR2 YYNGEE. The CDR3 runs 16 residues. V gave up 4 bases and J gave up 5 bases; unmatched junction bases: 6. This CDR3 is CASSRGTGGATGELFF. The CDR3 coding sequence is TGTGCCAGCAGCAGAGGGACAGGGGGCGCAACCGGGGAGCTGTTTTTT.

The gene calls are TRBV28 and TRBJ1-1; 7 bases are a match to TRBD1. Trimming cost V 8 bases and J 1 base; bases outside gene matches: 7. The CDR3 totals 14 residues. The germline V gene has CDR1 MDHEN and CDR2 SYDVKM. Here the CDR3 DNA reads TGTGCCAGCCGTGGGACAGCTCCGAACACTGAAGCTTTCTTT. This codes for CASRGTAPNTEAFF.

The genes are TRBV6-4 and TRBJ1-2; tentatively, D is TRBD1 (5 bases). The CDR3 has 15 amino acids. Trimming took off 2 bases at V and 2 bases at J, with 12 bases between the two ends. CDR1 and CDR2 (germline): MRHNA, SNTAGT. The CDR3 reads CASSDRGKGNYGYTF. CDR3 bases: TGTGCCAGCAGTGACAGGGGTAAGGGAAACTATGGCTACACCTTC.

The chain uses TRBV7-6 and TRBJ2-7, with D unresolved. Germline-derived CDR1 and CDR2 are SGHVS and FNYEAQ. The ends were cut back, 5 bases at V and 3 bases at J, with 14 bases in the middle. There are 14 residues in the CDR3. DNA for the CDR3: TGTGCCAGCAGCCCCACCTATGGGTTCTACGAGCAGTACTTC. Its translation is CASSPTYGFYEQYF.

DNA of the CDR3: TGTGCCAGCGTCCTAGGGACAGTTAACACCGGGGAGCTGTTTTTT. Encoded protein: CASVLGTVNTGELFF. The chain joins TRBV7-2 to TRBJ2-2; 7 positions agree with TRBD1. The trim removed 8 bases at V and 2 bases at J, leaving 8 bases unmatched. The CDR3 runs to 15 residues. CDR1 and CDR2 from the germline V gene are SGHTA and FQGNSA.

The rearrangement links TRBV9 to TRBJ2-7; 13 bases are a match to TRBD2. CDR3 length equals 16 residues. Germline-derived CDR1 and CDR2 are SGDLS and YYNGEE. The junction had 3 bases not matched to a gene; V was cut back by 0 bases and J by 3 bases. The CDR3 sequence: CASSVGLAGGLYEQYF. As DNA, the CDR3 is TGTGCCAGCAGCGTAGGACTAGCGGGAGGCCTCTACGAGCAGTACTTC.

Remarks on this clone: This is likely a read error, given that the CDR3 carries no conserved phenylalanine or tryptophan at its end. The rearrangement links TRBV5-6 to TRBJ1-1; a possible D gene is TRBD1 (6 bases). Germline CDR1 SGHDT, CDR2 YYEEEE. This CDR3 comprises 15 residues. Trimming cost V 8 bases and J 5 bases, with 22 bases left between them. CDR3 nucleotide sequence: TGTGCCAGTAGAGTCCCAGGGGCGAGGGGGACTGAAGCTTTCCTT. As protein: CASRVPGARGTEAFL.

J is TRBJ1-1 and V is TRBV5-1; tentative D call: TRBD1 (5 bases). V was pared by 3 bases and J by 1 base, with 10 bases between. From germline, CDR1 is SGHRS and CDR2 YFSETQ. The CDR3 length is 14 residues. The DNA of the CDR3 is TGCGCCAGCAGCTGGGGACCAACGAACACTGAAGCTTTCTTT. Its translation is CASSWGPTNTEAFF. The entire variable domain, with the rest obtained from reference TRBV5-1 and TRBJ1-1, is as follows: KAGVTQTPRYLIKTRGQQVTLSCSPISGHRSVSWYQQTPGQGLQFLFEYFSETQRNKGNFPGRFSGRQFSNSRSEMNVSTLELGDSALYLCASSWGPTNTEAFFGQGTRLTVV.

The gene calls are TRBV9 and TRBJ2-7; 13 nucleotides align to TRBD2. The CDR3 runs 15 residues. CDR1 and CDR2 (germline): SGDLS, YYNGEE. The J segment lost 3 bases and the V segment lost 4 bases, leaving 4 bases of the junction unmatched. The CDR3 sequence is CASSLGTSGNYEQYF. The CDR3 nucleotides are TGTGCCAGCAGCCTCGGGACTAGCGGGAACTACGAGCAGTACTTC.

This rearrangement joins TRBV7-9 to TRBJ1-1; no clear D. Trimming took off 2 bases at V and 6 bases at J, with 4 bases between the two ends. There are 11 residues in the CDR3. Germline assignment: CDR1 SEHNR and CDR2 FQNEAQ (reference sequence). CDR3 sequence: CASSLSAEAFF. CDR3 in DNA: TGTGCCAGCAGCTTATCCGCTGAAGCTTTCTTT. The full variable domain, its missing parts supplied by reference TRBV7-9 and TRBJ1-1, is DTGVSQNPRHKITKRGQNVTFRCDPISEHNRLYWYRQTLGQGPEFLTYFQNEAQLEKSRLLSDRFSAERPKGSFSTLEIQRTEQGDSAMYLCASSLSAEAFFGQGTRLTVV.